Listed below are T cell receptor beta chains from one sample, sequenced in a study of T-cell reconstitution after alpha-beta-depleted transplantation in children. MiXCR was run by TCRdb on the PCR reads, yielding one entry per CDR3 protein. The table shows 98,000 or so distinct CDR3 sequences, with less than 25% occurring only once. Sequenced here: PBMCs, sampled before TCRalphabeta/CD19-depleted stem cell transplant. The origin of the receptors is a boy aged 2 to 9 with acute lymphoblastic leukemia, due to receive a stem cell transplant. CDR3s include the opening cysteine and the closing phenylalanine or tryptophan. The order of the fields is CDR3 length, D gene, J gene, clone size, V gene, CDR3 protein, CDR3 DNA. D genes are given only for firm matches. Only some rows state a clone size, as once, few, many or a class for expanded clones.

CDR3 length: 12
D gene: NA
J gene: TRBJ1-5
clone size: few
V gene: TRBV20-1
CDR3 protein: CSAKGTVSAQHF
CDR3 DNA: TGCAGTGCCAAAGGGACGGTCTCAGCCCAGCATTTT

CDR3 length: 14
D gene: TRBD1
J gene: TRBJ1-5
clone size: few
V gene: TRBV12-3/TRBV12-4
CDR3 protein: CASSATDRGSPQHF
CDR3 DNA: TGTGCCAGCAGTGCAACCGACAGGGGGTCGCCCCAGCATTTT

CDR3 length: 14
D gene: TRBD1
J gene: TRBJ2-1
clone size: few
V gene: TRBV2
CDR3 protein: CASNEGQGPNEQFF
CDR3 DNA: TGCGCCAGCAACGAGGGACAGGGTCCCAATGAGCAGTTCTTC

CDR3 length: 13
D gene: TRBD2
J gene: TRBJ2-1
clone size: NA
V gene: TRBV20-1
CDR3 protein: CSANSGSWYEQFF
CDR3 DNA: TGCAGTGCTAATAGCGGGAGTTGGTATGAGCAGTTCTTC

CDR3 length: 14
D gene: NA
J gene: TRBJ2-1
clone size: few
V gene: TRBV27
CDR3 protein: CASSDRTAYNEQFF
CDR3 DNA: TGTGCCAGCAGCGACCGGACAGCCTACAATGAGCAGTTCTTC

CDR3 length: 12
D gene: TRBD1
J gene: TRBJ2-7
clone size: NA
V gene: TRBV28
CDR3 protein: CASTTGGYEQYF
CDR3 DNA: TGTGCCAGCACCACAGGGGGCTACGAGCAGTACTTC

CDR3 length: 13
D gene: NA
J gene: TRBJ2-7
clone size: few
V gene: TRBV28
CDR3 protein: CASSLLIMGEQYF
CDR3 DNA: TGTGCCAGCAGTTTATTGATAATGGGCGAGCAGTACTTC

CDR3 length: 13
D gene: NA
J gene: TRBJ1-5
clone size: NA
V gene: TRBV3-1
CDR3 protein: CASIQDLHQPQHF
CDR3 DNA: TGTGCCAGCATCCAAGATCTCCATCAGCCCCAGCATTTT

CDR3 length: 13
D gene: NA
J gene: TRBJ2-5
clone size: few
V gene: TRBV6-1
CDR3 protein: CASSEDPQETQYF
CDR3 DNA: TGTGCCAGCAGTGAAGACCCCCAAGAGACCCAGTACTTC

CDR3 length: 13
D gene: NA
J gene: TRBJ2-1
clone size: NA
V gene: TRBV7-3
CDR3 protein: CASSQDRAGEQFF
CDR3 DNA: TGTGCCAGCAGCCAAGATAGAGCTGGTGAGCAGTTCTTC

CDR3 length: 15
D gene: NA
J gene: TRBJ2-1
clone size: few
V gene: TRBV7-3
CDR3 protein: CASSLGGVSYNEQFF
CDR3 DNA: TGTGCCAGCAGCTTAGGCGGGGTCTCCTACAATGAGCAGTTCTTC

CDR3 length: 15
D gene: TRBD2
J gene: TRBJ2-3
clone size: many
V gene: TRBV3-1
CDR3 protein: CASSLGLAGTDTQYF
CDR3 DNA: TGTGCCAGCAGCCTCGGACTAGCCGGCACAGATACGCAGTATTTT

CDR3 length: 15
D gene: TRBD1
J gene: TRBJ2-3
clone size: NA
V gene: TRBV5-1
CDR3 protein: CASSLGDRGHDTQYF
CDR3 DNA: TGCGCCAGCAGCTTGGGGGACAGGGGGCACGATACGCAGTATTTT

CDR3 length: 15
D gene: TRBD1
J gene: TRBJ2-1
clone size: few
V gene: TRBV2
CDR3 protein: CASSSRGPTASEQFF
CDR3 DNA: TGTGCCAGCAGCAGCAGGGGGCCTACGGCCAGTGAGCAGTTCTTC

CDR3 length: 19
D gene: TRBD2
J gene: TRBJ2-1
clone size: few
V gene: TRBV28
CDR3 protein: CASSPWLAVYPSSYNEQFF
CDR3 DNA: TGTGCCAGCAGCCCCTGGCTAGCGGTATACCCAAGCTCCTACAATGAGCAGTTCTTC

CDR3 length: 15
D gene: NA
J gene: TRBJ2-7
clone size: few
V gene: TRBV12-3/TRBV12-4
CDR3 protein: CASSPAGTRSYEQYF
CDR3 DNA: TGTGCCAGCAGCCCAGCCGGGACACGATCATACGAGCAGTACTTC

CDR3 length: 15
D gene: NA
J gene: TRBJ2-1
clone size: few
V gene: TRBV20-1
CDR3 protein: CSAPRGLAEIDEQFF
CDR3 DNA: TGCAGTGCCCCCAGGGGTCTAGCGGAGATCGATGAGCAGTTCTTC

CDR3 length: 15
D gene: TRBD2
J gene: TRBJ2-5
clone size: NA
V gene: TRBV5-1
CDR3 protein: CASSRGGGAQETQYF
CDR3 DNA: TGCGCCAGCAGCCGTGGCGGGGGAGCCCAAGAGACCCAGTACTTC

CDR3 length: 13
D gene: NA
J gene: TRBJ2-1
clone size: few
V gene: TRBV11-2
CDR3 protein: CASSPGPNNEQFF
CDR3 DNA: TGTGCCAGCAGCCCAGGGCCCAACAATGAGCAGTTCTTC

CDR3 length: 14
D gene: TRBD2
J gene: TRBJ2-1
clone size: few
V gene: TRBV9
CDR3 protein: CASTKGLADNEQFF
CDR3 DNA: TGTGCCAGCACCAAGGGACTAGCGGACAATGAGCAGTTCTTC

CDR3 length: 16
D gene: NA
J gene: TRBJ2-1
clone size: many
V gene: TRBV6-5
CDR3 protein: CASSSPSAGRGNEQFF
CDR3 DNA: TGTGCCAGCAGTTCCCCCTCCGCGGGAAGGGGGAATGAGCAGTTCTTC

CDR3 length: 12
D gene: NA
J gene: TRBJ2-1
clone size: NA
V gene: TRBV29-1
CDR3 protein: CSVEISPNEQFF
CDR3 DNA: TGCAGCGTTGAAATCAGCCCCAATGAGCAGTTCTTC

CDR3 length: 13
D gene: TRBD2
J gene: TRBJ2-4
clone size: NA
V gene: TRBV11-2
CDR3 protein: CASSVTGTSDQYF
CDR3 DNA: TGTGCCAGCAGCGTCACCGGGACTAGCGATCAGTACTTC

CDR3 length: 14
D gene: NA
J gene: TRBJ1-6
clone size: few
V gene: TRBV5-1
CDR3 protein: CASSLVGRDSPLHF
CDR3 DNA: TGCGCCAGCAGCTTGGTTGGGCGGGATTCACCCCTCCACTTT

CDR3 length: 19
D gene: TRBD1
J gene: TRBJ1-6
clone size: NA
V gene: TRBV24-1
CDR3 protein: CATSDIPPQGAPYNSPLHF
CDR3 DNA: TGTGCCACCAGTGATATCCCGCCCCAGGGGGCGCCCTATAATTCACCCCTCCACTTT

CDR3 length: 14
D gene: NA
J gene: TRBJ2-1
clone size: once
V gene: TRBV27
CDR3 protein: CASSPGFLNNEQFF
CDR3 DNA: TGTGCCAGCAGCCCCGGATTCTTGAACAATGAGCAGTTCTTC

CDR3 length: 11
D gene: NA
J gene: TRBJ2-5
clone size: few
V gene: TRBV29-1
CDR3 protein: CSVLFRETQYF
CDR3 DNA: TGCAGCGTTCTTTTCCGGGAGACCCAGTACTTC

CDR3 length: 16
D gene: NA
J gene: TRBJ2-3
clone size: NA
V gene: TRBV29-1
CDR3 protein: CSVDGSETTNTDTQYF
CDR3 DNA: TGCAGCGTCGACGGGTCGGAAACTACGAACACAGATACGCAGTATTTT

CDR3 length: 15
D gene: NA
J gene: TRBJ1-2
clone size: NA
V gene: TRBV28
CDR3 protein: CASRTLGRDFFGYTF
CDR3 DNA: TGTGCCAGCAGAACGTTGGGCAGGGATTTTTTTGGCTACACCTTC

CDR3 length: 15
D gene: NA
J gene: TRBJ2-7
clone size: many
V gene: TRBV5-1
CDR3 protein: CASSRIAEGTGEQYF
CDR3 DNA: TGCGCCAGCAGCCGTATAGCGGAGGGGACGGGCGAGCAGTACTTC

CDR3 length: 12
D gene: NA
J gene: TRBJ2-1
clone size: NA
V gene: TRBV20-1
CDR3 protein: CSGGRRATEQFF
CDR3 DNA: TGCAGTGGGGGGCGGAGGGCAACTGAGCAGTTCTTC

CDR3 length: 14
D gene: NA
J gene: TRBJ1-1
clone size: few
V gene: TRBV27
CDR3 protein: CASSLLGLGTEAFF
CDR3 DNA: TGTGCCAGCAGTTTGCTAGGGCTGGGCACTGAAGCTTTCTTT

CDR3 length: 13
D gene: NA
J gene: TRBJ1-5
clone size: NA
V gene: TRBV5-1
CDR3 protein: CASSLDNNQPQHF
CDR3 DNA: TGCGCCAGCAGCTTGGACAACAATCAGCCCCAGCATTTT

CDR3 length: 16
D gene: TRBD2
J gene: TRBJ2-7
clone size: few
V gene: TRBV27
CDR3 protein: CASRARLAGGPNEQYF
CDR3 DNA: TGTGCCAGCAGAGCAAGACTAGCGGGAGGGCCAAACGAGCAGTACTTC

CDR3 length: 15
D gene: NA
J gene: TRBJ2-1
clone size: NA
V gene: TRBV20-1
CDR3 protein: CSAPPGGSSYNEQFF
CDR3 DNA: TGCAGTGCGCCTCCAGGGGGGAGCTCCTACAATGAGCAGTTCTTC

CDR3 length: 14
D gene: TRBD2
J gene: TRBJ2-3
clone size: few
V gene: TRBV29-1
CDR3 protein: CSVDPSGSSDTQYF
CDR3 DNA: TGCAGCGTTGATCCTAGCGGGAGCTCAGATACGCAGTATTTT

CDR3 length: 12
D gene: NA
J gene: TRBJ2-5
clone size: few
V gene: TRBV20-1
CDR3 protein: CSASRASETQYF
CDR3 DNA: TGCAGTGCTAGCAGGGCTTCGGAGACCCAGTACTTC

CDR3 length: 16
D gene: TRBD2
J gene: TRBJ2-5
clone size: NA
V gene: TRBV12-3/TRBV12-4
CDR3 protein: CASSLGATGRGETQYF
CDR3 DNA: TGTGCCAGCAGTTTAGGAGCGACCGGGAGGGGAGAGACCCAGTACTTC

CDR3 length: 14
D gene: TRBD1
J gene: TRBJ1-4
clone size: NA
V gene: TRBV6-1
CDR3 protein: CASRMTGPNEKLFF
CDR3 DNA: TGTGCCAGCCGGATGACAGGGCCCAATGAAAAACTGTTTTTT

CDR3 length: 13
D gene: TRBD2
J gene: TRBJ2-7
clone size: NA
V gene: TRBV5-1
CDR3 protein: CASAGTSGDEQYF
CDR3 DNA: TGCGCCAGCGCCGGGACTAGCGGAGACGAGCAGTACTTC

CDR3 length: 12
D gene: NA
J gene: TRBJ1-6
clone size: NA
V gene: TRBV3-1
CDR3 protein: CASSHRNSPLHF
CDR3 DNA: TGTGCCAGCAGCCATCGAAATTCACCCCTCCACTTT